The text below deals with one T cell receptor (beta chain). Its antigen is not identified. The sample originates from a study of T cell responses to AZD1222 COVID-19 vaccine. Whole-study findings and limits: The reported proportion of spike-specific TCRs targeting unmutated variant regions was nearly half. A mostly white British donor set with more females was recruited, and clonal diversity was possibly underestimated.

The assay was immunoSEQ multiplex PCR, and TCRdb's table has in-frame clones only and misses some. The sample contains roughly 200,000 clones, roughly 94% of which appear only once. The receptor comes from an adult who received the MenACWY meningococcal vaccine as a control. Sample: peripheral blood, taken 28 days after the second dose of the MenACWY control vaccine.

CDR3 DNA: TGTGCCAGCAGCTTAGGGGGTAATGAAAAACTGTTTTTT. Protein product: CASSLGGNEKLFF. This chain links TRBV6-5 with TRBJ1-4; tentative D call: TRBD1 (6 bases). This CDR3 region has 13 residues. Per the germline V gene, CDR1 is MNHEY and CDR2 is SVGAGI. V gave up 6 bases and J gave up 4 bases, with 9 bases separating them.